A selection of T cell receptor beta chains follows, all from one sample in a study of OX40 agonist ivuxolimab in advanced cancers. The table came from immunoSEQ multiplex PCR; TCRdb's copy has only in-frame clones and leaves some out. The repertoire includes about 77,000 clones, over 70% of them detected once, and roughly 4.6% sits in the top ten. The sequencing used CD4+ or CD8+ T cells sorted from blood, collected in a trial of the OX40 agonist ivuxolimab. All receptors derive from an adult with an advanced solid tumor such as melanoma, head and neck, liver or kidney cancer. CDR3s include the opening cysteine and the closing phenylalanine or tryptophan. Fields, in order: V gene, CDR3 protein.

>TRBV5-4
CASSIGTDSSYEQYF
>TRBV13
CASSLAGNYEQYF
>TRBV19
CASSTPTVGFSGNTIYF
>TRBV11-3
CASSLKWSSGGAEQFF
>TRBV30
CAWMTGGFGYTF
>TRBV5-1
CASRSISGTGGEQYF
>TRBV7-2
CASSIIRSPNSPLHF
>TRBV23-1
CARPQGGYGYTF
>TRBV11-1
CASSLRVNQPQHF
>TRBV4-2
CASSPTQDGRETQYF
>TRBV6-5
CASSRQFSGNTIYF
>TRBV9
CASSVDPFGGELFF
>TRBV19
CASSITLRDSHQPQHF
>TRBV27
CASRIDYRGLEAFF
>TRBV4-1
CASSRQGRDEQYF
>TRBV7-9
CASSSATGINQPQHF
>TRBV7-2
CASSAAGTSGYNEQFF
>TRBV5-8
CASSLDWGPYNEQFF
>TRBV11-2
CASSLVSETQYF
>TRBV12-5
CASGPGRNQPQHF
>TRBV11-3
CASSLVGPYEQYF
>TRBV19
CASSILLWLNYGYTF
>TRBV11-2
CASSLDRAEAFF
>TRBV6-5
CASSYSITVWEETQYF
>TRBV4-1
CASSQVPRGASGANVLTF
>TRBV5-4
CASSIKLGRETQYF
>TRBV5-1
CASSLVQGFGYTF
>TRBV9
CASSVGLRDNEQFF
>TRBV27
CASSPPRSPRTDTQYF
>TRBV19
CASTGTGGWTGELFF
>TRBV9
CASSRDKAEDTQYF
>TRBV6-4
CASRVGEGQGVDEKLFF
>TRBV19
CASRDTQGTGELFF
>TRBV7-8
CASSIGQGGPYEQYF
>TRBV19
CASSIIESSGNTIYF
>TRBV7-8
CASSLGGGQGYGYTF
>TRBV6-5
CASSNLGSSNQPQHF
>TRBV27
CASSRQGVSNTGELFF
>TRBV9
CASSVHGNTEAFF
>TRBV18
CASSQGTGKNIQYF
>TRBV29-1
CSVASITGTGSYEQYF
>TRBV7-3
CASSFGGQNTEAFF
>TRBV19
CASSRRPAGDIQYNEQFF
>TRBV6-1
CASSEEPWTGPYEQYF
>TRBV18
CASSPAGGAGGSYEQYF
>TRBV6-5
CASSYRAGRMNTEAFF
>TRBV7-2
CASSRQPNRAGNTIYF
>TRBV29-1
CSGRQGAETQYF
>TRBV2
CASVRDINQPQHF